This T cell receptor beta chain was identified in a study of a mutant IDH1 vaccine in newly diagnosed glioma. Study-wide context: Vaccines began 4-6 weeks after radiotherapy alone, or with temozolomide cycles.

Sequencing used immunoSEQ multiplex PCR; TCRdb keeps in-frame clones, though not all of them. The table records tens of thousands of clones, more than 80% of them present only once. CDR1 and CDR2 (germline): GTSNPN, SVGIG (reference sequence). Between the trimmed V and J ends, which lost 5 bases and 1 base, there was a span of 16 bases. CDR3 length: 15 residues. General study findings and limits: Of all patients, 93.3% showed vaccine-induced immune responses.

A remark on this clone: Its specificity is unknown.

Regarding time point: week 5, during vaccination. The study gave 300 ug of mutant IDH1 20-mer peptide per vaccine dose, with topical imiquimod. Patients carried new grade 3 or 4 IDH1-mutant astrocytomas lacking nuclear ATRX. Specimen: PBMCs, collected from a glioma patient whose treatment included an IDH1 peptide vaccine. This chain links TRBV30 with TRBJ2-3; D is ambiguous. This TCR was recovered from a man between 18 and 35 years old with glioma. The DNA for the CDR3 is TGTGCCTGGGGGCTCAACCCCACACGCACAGATACGCAGTATTTT. Translation: CAWGLNPTRTDTQYF.